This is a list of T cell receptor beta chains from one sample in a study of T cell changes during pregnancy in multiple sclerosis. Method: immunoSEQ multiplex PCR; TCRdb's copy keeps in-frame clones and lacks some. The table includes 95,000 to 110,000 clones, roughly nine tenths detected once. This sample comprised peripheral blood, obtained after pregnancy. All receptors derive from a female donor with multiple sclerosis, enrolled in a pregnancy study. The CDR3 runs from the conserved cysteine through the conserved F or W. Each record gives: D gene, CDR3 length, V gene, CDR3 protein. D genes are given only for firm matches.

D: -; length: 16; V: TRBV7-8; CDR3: CASSLGRGRLYNEQFF
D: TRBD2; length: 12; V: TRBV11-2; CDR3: CASSQETSGQFF
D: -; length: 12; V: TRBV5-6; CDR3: CASRGDNYGYTF
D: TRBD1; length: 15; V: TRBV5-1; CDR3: CASSLQGATAYEQYF
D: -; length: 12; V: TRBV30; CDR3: CAWTPSYNEQFF
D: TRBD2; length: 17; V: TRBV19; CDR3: CASSINGLAGGQETQYF
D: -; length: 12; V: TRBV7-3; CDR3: CASSSHGGEQYF
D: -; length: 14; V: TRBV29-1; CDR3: CSVVDGEQTYEQYF
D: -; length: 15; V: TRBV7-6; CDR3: CASSPAVGEGQPQHF
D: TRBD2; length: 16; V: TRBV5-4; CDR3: CASSLLAGGLTDTQYF
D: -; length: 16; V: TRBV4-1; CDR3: CASSQAPQGRLDEQYF
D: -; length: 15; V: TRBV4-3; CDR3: CASSQSARLTDTQYF
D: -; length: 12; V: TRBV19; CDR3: CATSRGGEKLFF
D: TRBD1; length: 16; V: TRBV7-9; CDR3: CASSTGQGDFRTEAFF
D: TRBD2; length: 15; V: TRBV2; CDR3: CASSVAGVIQETQYF
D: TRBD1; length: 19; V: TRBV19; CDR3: CASSTRDRGTFSSYNEQFF